This T cell receptor beta chain is drawn from a study of blood T cell repertoires in COVID-19. Study-wide context: Italy, Spain and the United States were the sources of the convalescent and acute COVID-19 samples. T cells, B-cell-depleted T cells, or PBMCs supplied cDNA or gDNA.

Sequencing was performed with immunoSEQ multiplex PCR; in TCRdb, only in-frame clones are kept and a portion is missing. This sample has about 150,000 clones, with approximately 92% found just once. The CDR3 sequence is 16 residues long. The V and J ends lost 1 base and 0 bases respectively, with 12 bases between them. Germline-derived CDR1 and CDR2 are KGHSH and LQKENI. While infection was still active, Seattle patients were enrolled and then followed longitudinally. This rearrangement joins TRBV18 to TRBJ1-1; D is unresolved. The source of this sequence is a man between 18 and 35 years old with COVID-19, enrolled during active disease. Sequences were obtained from peripheral blood. CDR3 residues: CASSPLKLSMNTEAFF. The CDR3, as DNA: TGTGCCAGCTCACCACTCAAGCTTAGCATGAACACTGAAGCTTTCTTT.